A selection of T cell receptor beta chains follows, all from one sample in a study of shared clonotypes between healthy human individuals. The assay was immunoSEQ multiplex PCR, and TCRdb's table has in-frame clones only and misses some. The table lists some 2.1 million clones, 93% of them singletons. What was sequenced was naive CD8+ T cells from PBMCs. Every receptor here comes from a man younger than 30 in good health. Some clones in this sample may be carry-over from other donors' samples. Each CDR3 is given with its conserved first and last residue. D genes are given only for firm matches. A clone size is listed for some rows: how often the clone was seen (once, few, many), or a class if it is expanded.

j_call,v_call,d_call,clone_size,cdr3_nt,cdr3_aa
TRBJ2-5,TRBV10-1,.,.,TGCGCCAGCAGTGATAAGGGAAGGGAAGAGACCCAGTACTTC,CASSDKGREETQYF
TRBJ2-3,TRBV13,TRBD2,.,TGTGCCAGCAGCCACCGACTAGCGGGAATGACAGATACGCAGTATTTT,CASSHRLAGMTDTQYF
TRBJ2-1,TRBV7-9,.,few,TGTGCCAGCAGCTTAGATCCTGAGCAGTTCTTC,CASSLDPEQFF
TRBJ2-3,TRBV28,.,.,TGTGCCAGCAGTTTAGGGGACAACACAGATACGCAGTATTTT,CASSLGDNTDTQYF
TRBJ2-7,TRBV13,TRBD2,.,TGTGCCAGCAGCTCCAGGACTAGCGGGAGTAGGGACGAGCAGTACTTC,CASSSRTSGSRDEQYF
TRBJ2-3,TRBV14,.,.,TGTGCCAGCACCAAGCGGGGCACAGATACGCAGTATTTT,CASTKRGTDTQYF
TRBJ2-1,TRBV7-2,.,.,TGTGCCAGCAGCCCTCTTGGAAGCTCCTACAATGAGCAGTTCTTC,CASSPLGSSYNEQFF
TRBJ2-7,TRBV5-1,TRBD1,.,TGCGCCAGCAGCTTGGTGTTCGACAGGGGGTACGAGCAGTACTTC,CASSLVFDRGYEQYF
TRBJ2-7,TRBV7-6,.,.,TGTGCCAGCAGCGGGAGGGACAGATCCTACGAGCAGTACTTC,CASSGRDRSYEQYF
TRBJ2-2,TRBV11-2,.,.,TGTGCCAGCACCCGAGACCCCGCGACAGGAACAAGCACCGGGGAGCTGTTTTTT,CASTRDPATGTSTGELFF
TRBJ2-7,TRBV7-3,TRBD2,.,TGTGCCAGCAGCTTAGGTCAGGCGGGAGCCTACGAGCAGTACTTC,CASSLGQAGAYEQYF
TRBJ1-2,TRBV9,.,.,TGTGCCAGCAGCGTAGGGGGCGACCCCTTCTATGGCTACACCTTC,CASSVGGDPFYGYTF
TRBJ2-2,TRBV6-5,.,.,TGTGCCAGCAGTCCCCTCGGGGCAAGTCGGGAGCTGTTTTTT,CASSPLGASRELFF
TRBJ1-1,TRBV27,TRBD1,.,TGTGCCAGCAGTTTATTAGCAGGGGGCGCCCCTTTCTTT,CASSLLAGGAPFF
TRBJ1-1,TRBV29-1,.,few,TGCAGCCCCATCGGGGCGAGGGGTGAAGCTTTCTTT,CSPIGARGEAFF
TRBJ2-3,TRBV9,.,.,TGTGCCAGCAGCGTAGACCTAAGGGATACGCAGTATTTT,CASSVDLRDTQYF
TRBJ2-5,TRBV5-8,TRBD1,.,TGTGCCAGCGCCGGTAGGACAGGGGTCCGGGAGACCCAGTACTTC,CASAGRTGVRETQYF
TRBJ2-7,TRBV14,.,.,TGTGCCAGCAGCGCCCTACTCCGGAGCTCCTACGAGCAGTACTTC,CASSALLRSSYEQYF
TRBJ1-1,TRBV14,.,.,TGTGCCAGCAGCCCCCTAAGGGAGAACACTGAAGCTTTCTTT,CASSPLRENTEAFF
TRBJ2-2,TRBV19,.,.,TGTGCCAGTAGTATAGCGAGGGGACGCGGGGAGCTGTTTTTT,CASSIARGRGELFF
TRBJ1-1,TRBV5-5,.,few,TGTGCCAGCAGCTTCTGGGCAGCCAACACTGAAGCTTTCTTT,CASSFWAANTEAFF
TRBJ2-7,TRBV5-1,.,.,TGCGCCAGCAGCTTTTCTAGCAGCTACGAGCAGTACTTC,CASSFSSSYEQYF
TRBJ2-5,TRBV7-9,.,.,TGTGCCAGCAGCCCCGAGACAGGACCCCGAGAGACCCAGTACTTC,CASSPETGPRETQYF
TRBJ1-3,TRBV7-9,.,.,TGTGCCAGCAGCTCATTCAGAACAGGGATCTCTGGAAACACCATATATTTT,CASSSFRTGISGNTIYF
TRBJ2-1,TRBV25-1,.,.,TGTGACCCGGCGGGTGGGGATGAGCAGTTCTTC,CDPAGGDEQFF
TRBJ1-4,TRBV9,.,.,TGTGCCAGCAGCCTCGATCGGGATCAAGTTTATGAAAAACTGTTTTTT,CASSLDRDQVYEKLFF
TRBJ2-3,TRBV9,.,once,TGTGCCAGCAGCGTAGTTCCAGGGGATACGCAGTATTTT,CASSVVPGDTQYF
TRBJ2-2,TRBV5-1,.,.,TGCGCCAGCAGCTCGGGTCCATTCAACACCGGGGAGCTGTTTTTT,CASSSGPFNTGELFF
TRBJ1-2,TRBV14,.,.,TGTGCCAGCAGCCAAGTCCAGGGCCTTCCTCCCTATGGCTACACCTTC,CASSQVQGLPPYGYTF
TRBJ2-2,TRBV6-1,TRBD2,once,TGTGCCAGCAGTGAAGACCAGCGGGAGGCCGGGGAGCTGTTTTTT,CASSEDQREAGELFF
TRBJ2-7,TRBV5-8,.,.,TGTGCCAGCAGCTTAACTGACGACTACTTCTACGAGCAGTACTTC,CASSLTDDYFYEQYF
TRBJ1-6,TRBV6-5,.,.,TGTGCCAGCGGTCCAGGCTATAATTCACCCCTCCACTTT,CASGPGYNSPLHF
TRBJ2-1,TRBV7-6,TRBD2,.,TGTGCCAGCAGCTCTCTAGCGGCCCCCTACAATGAGCAGTTCTTC,CASSSLAAPYNEQFF
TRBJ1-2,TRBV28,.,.,TGTGCCAGCAAGGGGGACCGAGACTACTATGGCTACACCTTC,CASKGDRDYYGYTF
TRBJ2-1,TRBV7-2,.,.,TGTGCCAGCAGCTCCCGCTGGCAGAACAATGAGCAGTTCTTC,CASSSRWQNNEQFF
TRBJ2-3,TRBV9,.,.,TGTGCCAGCAGCGCCCTGGGACTTACCTCACCTGATACGCAGTATTTT,CASSALGLTSPDTQYF
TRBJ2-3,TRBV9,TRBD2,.,TGTGCCAGCAGCGTAGATTATGCGGGAGGTGCAGATACGCAGTATTTT,CASSVDYAGGADTQYF
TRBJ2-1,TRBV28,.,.,TGTGCCAGCAGTCAGATTGTCCATGAGCAGTTCTTC,CASSQIVHEQFF
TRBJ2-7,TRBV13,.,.,TGTGCCAGCAGCTTAGGCAGGGGAACAAGCTACGAGCAGTACTTC,CASSLGRGTSYEQYF